Shown below are 18 T cell receptor beta chains from a single sample sequenced in a study of identical twins. TCRdb passed the 5' RACE reads through MiXCR, listing each CDR3 protein once. The sample gives about 890,000 distinct CDR3 sequences, 12% of which show up once; about 1.5% is in the top ten. These data also formed part of another study, on yellow fever vaccine responses in identical twins.

The source material was PBMCs. These receptors were collected from a woman aged 18-29 years in good health.

This clonotype was counted a few times. The chain has TRBV27 and TRBJ1-2, with D possibly TRBD1 on 5 matching bases. The V gene's germline CDR1 is MNHEY and CDR2 SMNVEV (reference sequence). Between the trimmed V and J ends, which lost 5 bases and 3 bases, there was a span of 16 bases. The CDR3 is made up of 15 amino acids. In nucleotides, the CDR3 is TGTGCCAGCAGTAAACGGGAGACAGATTACTATGGCTACACCTTC. This gives the protein CASSKRETDYYGYTF.

This clonotype was seen at least ten times. The chain carries TRBV28 and TRBJ1-5; a possible D gene is TRBD1 (5 bases). This CDR3 is 14 amino acids long. V was pared by 7 bases and J by 6 bases, with 16 bases between. From germline, CDR1 is MDHEN and CDR2 SYDVKM. Here the CDR3 DNA reads TGTGCCAGCACCCGGGCCTTAAGGGGTCAGCCCCAGCATTTT. It is translated as CASTRALRGQPQHF.

The table lists this clonotype with a few counts. The rearrangement links TRBV12-3 or TRBV12-4 to TRBJ1-1, with a weak D call TRBD1 (5 bases). Trimming stripped 0 bases from V and 5 bases from J, with 13 bases between. This CDR3 spans 15 amino acids. The CDR3 sequence: CASSLAPPGRTEAFF. The CDR3 DNA sequence: TGTGCCAGCAGTTTAGCGCCGCCGGGGCGGACTGAAGCTTTCTTT.

The V call is TRBV18, the J call TRBJ2-3, with D possibly matching TRBD1 (5 bases). Germline V gives CDR1 KGHSH, CDR2 LQKENI. The V and J ends lost 2 bases and 2 bases respectively, with 17 bases between them. This CDR3 spans 17 amino acids. The CDR3 loop is CASSPTLQVSHTDTQYF. DNA for the CDR3: TGTGCCAGCTCACCAACATTACAGGTTTCCCACACAGATACGCAGTATTTT.

The gene calls are TRBV28 and TRBJ2-2; 8 bases agree with TRBD2. The germline gives CDR1 MDHEN, CDR2 SYDVKM. V lost 7 bases and J lost 2; bases outside the gene matches: 12. The CDR3 loop spans 17 amino acids. CDR3 DNA sequence: TGTGCCAGCAACACCAGAGGTCGGGGGGGTAACACCGGGGAGCTGTTTTTT. This sequence encodes CASNTRGRGGNTGELFF.

This clonotype came up a few times. The rearrangement joins TRBV28 to TRBJ1-6, with 8 bases aligning to TRBD1. V dropped 4 bases and J dropped 9; count of bases not matched to a gene: 8. The CDR3 extends over 15 amino acids. Germline V gene lookup returns CDR1 MDHEN and CDR2 SYDVKM. The chain's CDR3 is CASSSQGAKVSPLHF. In DNA, the CDR3 is TGTGCCAGCAGTTCTCAGGGGGCCAAGGTTTCACCCCTCCACTTT.

This clonotype showed up just a few times. This chain connects TRBV5-1 to TRBJ2-1, with D perhaps TRBD2 (6 bases). This CDR3 has 16 amino acids. Germline lookup yields CDR1 SGHRS and CDR2 YFSETQ. Trimming left V 2 bases short and J 0 bases short, with 12 bases between. CDR3: CASSFGTQLSYNEQFF. CDR3 nucleotide sequence: TGCGCCAGCAGCTTCGGGACTCAGCTCTCCTACAATGAGCAGTTCTTC.

This clonotype was seen a handful of times. The chain couples TRBV7-2 to TRBJ1-1; a weak D match, TRBD1 (6 bases). Germline V lookup: CDR1 SGHTA, CDR2 FQGNSA. The CDR3 length is 15 residues. Trimming shortened V by 5 bases and J by 1 base, and 14 bases separated the two germline ends. CDR3 bases: TGTGCCAGCAGCCTCTGGACAGCTTCGAACACTGAAGCTTTCTTT. Its translation is CASSLWTASNTEAFF. Supplemented by reference TRBV7-2 and TRBJ1-1, the full variable domain reads GAGVSQSPSNKVTEKGKDVELRCDPISGHTALYWYRQSLGQGLEFLIYFQGNSAPDKSGLPSDRFSAERTGGSVSTLTIQRTQQEDSAVYLCASSLWTASNTEAFFGQGTRLTVV.

The sample holds a few counts of this clonotype. This chain joins TRBV12-3 or TRBV12-4 and TRBJ2-2; D is unclear. The CDR3 totals 15 residues. Trimming took off 2 bases at V and 4 bases at J, with 11 bases between the two ends. CDR3 amino acids: CASSLRRLSTGELFF. In nucleotides, the CDR3 is TGTGCCAGCAGTTTACGCCGTCTTTCCACCGGGGAGCTGTTTTTT.

This clonotype appeared a few times. The chain joins TRBV2 to TRBJ2-7, with TRBD2 as a possible D gene (5 bases). V lost 10 bases and J lost 3, with 19 bases in between. The CDR3 consists of 14 residues. The germline CDR1 and CDR2 sequences are SNHLY and FYNNEI. The CDR3 spells CAIRNTGSNYEQYF. In DNA, the CDR3 is TGTGCCATCAGGAACACGGGATCCAACTACGAGCAGTACTTC. The whole variable domain, remainder taken from reference TRBV2 and TRBJ2-7, is EPEVTQTPSHQVTQMGQEVILRCVPISNHLYFYWYRQILGQKVEFLVSFYNNEISEKSEIFDDQFSVERPDGSNFTLKIRSTKLEDSAMYFCAIRNTGSNYEQYFGPGTRLTVT.

CDR3 coding DNA: TGTGCCACCTCGGGGACTCCCGGGGAGCTGTTTTTT. Translation gives CATSGTPGELFF. This chain links TRBV12-3 or TRBV12-4 with TRBJ2-2, with TRBD2 as a possible D gene (6 bases). The CDR3 totals 12 residues. The ends were cut back, 10 bases at V and 6 bases at J, with 12 bases in the middle.

A note on this clonotype: At one end, the junction sequence differs from germline, possibly due to a read error. V usage is TRBV20-1 and J usage is TRBJ2-2, with 11 bases aligning to TRBD2. The CDR3 loop spans 13 amino acids. The V gene's germline CDR1 is DFQATT and CDR2 SNEGSKA (reference sequence). The CDR3 DNA reads as TGCAGTGCTAGACTAGCGGGAGGCGGGGGGCTGTTTTTT. Its protein product is CSARLAGGGGLFF.

The rearrangement uses TRBV12-3 or TRBV12-4 and TRBJ1-2; TRBD1 might be the D (5 bases). The CDR3 is 14 amino acids. Between the trimmed V and J ends, which lost 1 base and 8 bases, there was a span of 14 bases. DNA of the CDR3: TGTGCCAGCAGTTTAGTTTACCTCCGGGGGGGCTACACCTTC. As protein: CASSLVYLRGGYTF.

This clonotype was counted between two and nine times. V and J are TRBV6-5 and TRBJ2-1; 8 bases are shared with TRBD2. The V and J ends lost 2 bases and 9 bases, in that order; junction bases with no gene match: 3. Germline values: CDR1 MNHEY, CDR2 SVGAGI. The CDR3 has 13 amino acids. CDR3 sequence reads: CASSYTLAGEQFF. The CDR3 DNA is TGTGCCAGCAGTTACACTCTAGCGGGTGAGCAGTTCTTC.

The chain uses TRBV25-1 and TRBJ1-2, with D possibly being TRBD1 (6 bases). The germline V gene has CDR1 MGHDK and CDR2 SYGVNS. This CDR3 region has 14 residues. Trimming stripped 3 bases from V and 4 bases from J, with 12 bases between. CDR3 residues: CASSDRGLRYGYTF. The CDR3 DNA reads as TGTGCCAGCAGTGACAGGGGTCTTCGCTATGGCTACACCTTC.

The gene calls are TRBV10-3 and TRBJ2-1; 12 bases are shared with TRBD2. The J segment lost 9 bases and the V segment lost 6 bases, leaving 9 bases of the junction unmatched. The CDR3 covers 15 residues. The germline V gene has CDR1 ENHRY and CDR2 SYGVKD. Written as DNA, the CDR3 is TGTGCCATCAGCCCAATGGGACTAGCGGGCGGTGAGCAGTTCTTC. Translated, it gives CAISPMGLAGGEQFF.

This clonotype was detected a few times. The CDR3 protein is CASSLDWSDPFF. Written as DNA, the CDR3 is TGTGCCAGCAGCTTAGATTGGTCAGACCCGTTCTTC. The J gene is TRBJ2-1, the V gene TRBV7-2; D uncertain. CDR1 and CDR2 (germline): SGHTA, FQGNSA. The V and J ends lost 1 base and 15 bases respectively, with 13 bases between them. The CDR3 spans 12 residues.

There are many counts of this clonotype. The chain recombines TRBV5-5 with TRBJ1-2; D is possibly TRBD1 (5 bases). Germline CDR1 is SGHKS and CDR2 is YYEKEE (reference sequence). The CDR3 runs to 14 residues. Trimming took off 4 bases at V and 2 bases at J, with 12 bases between the two ends. As DNA, the CDR3 is TGTGCCAGCAGCAGGCTCACAGGAAACTATGGCTACACCTTC. Translated, it gives CASSRLTGNYGYTF.